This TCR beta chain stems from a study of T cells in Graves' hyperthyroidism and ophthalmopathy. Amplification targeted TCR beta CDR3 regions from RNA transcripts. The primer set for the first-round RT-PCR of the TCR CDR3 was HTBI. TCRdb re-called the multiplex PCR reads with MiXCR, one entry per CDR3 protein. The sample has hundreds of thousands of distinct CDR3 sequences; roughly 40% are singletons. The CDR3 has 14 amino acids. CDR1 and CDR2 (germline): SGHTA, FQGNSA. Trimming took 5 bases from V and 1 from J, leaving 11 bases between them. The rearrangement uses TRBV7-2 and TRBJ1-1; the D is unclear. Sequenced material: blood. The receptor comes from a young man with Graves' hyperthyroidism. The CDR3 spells CASSPGEQNTEAFF. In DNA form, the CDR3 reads TGTGCCAGCAGCCCCGGTGAACAGAACACTGAAGCTTTCTTT.